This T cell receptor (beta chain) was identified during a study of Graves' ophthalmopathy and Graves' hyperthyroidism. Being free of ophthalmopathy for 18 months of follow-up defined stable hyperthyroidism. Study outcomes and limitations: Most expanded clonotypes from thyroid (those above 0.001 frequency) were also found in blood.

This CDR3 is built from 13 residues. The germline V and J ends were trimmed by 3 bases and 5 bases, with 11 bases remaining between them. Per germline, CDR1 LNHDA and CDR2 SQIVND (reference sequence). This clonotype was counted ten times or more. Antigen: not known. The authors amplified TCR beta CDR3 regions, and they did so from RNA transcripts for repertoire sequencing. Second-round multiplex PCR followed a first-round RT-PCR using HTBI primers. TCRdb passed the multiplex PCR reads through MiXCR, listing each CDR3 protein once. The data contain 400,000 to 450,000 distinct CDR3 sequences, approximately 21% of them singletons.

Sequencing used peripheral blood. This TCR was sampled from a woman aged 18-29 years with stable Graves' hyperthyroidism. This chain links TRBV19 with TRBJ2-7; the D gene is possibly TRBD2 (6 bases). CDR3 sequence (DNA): TGTGCCAGTAGTATGCGGGGCATCAACGAGCAGTACTTC. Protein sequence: CASSMRGINEQYF.